Shown below are 23 T cell receptor beta chains from a single sample sequenced in a study of identical twins. TCRdb reprocessed the 5' RACE reads with MiXCR, giving one entry per CDR3 protein. Of around 1.7 million distinct CDR3 sequences in the sample, less than 40% were seen once. Sequencing used cord blood. These receptors were taken from a newborn girl in good health.

The J gene is TRBJ2-5, the V gene TRBV20-1, with D perhaps matching TRBD1 or TRBD2 (6 bases each). The CDR3 has 13 residues. V lost 3 bases, J lost 5 bases, and 13 bases lay in between. The germline gives CDR1 DFQATT, CDR2 SNEGSKA (reference sequence). In nucleotides, the CDR3 is TGCAGTGCTAGGGTGGGGGGCGCGGAGACCCAGTACTTC. Translation: CSARVGGAETQYF.

This chain links TRBV15 with TRBJ2-1, with D possibly matching TRBD2 (6 bases). The J call is doubtful: the DNA matches TRBJ2-7 better. CDR3 length: 15 amino acids. Germline CDR1 and CDR2: LNHNV and YYDKDF (reference sequence). The CDR3 DNA is TGTGCCACCAGCAGAGCGGGAGCTAGCTACAATGAGCAGTACTTC. It specifies CATSRAGASYNEQYF.

Only a few counts were recorded for this clonotype. V usage is TRBV6-1 and J usage is TRBJ1-5, with a weak D call TRBD1 (5 bases). Between the trimmed V and J ends, which lost 1 base and 0 bases, there was a span of 16 bases. The germline V gene encodes CDR1 MNHNS and CDR2 SASEGT. The CDR3 consists of 18 residues. CDR3 sequence (DNA): TGTGCCAGCAGTGAAGTCTTTCGGCAGGGCCTTAGCAATCAGCCCCAGCATTTT. This translates into CASSEVFRQGLSNQPQHF.

This chain connects TRBV7-9 to TRBJ1-5, with D possibly being TRBD1 (6 bases). The CDR3 has 15 residues. The germline V gene has CDR1 SEHNR and CDR2 FQNEAQ (reference sequence). V gave up 8 bases and J gave up 1 base, with 15 bases separating them. The CDR3 nucleotides are TGTGCCAGCGCCTACAGGGCTTTAAGCAATCAGCCCCAGCATTTT. Protein: CASAYRALSNQPQHF.

This clonotype was seen a handful of times. The genes are TRBV7-9 and TRBJ2-1, with TRBD2 matching 8 bases. Germline CDR1 reads SEHNR; CDR2 reads FQNEAQ (reference sequence). Trimming took 2 bases from V and 6 from J; bases not matched to a gene: 3. The CDR3 has 14 residues. CDR3 residues: CASSLTLAVNEQFF. CDR3 in DNA: TGTGCCAGCAGCTTAACACTAGCGGTCAATGAGCAGTTCTTC.

The chain uses TRBV4-2 and TRBJ1-1, with unresolved D. CDR3 length equals 15 residues. CDR1 and CDR2 from the germline V gene are LGHNA and YNFKEQ. V lost 2 bases and J lost 1, with 11 bases in between. In DNA, the CDR3 is TGTGCCAGCAGCCAACTTTGGCCGCCGAACACTGAAGCTTTCTTT. The encoded protein is CASSQLWPPNTEAFF.

This sequence joins TRBV21-1 and TRBJ2-1; the table's D call of TRBD1 was not tested on the DNA. TRBV21-1 has pseudogene status. The CDR3 is 13 amino acids. CDR3 amino acids: CATLWNRGETQFF. In nucleotides, the CDR3 is TGTGCCACCCTGTGGAACAGGGGAGAGACCCAGTTCTTC.

This clonotype occurred a few times. J is TRBJ2-4 and V is TRBV7-2, with 9 bases identical to TRBD2. Losses at the gene ends were 1 base for V and 6 bases for J; bases not matched to a gene: 1. The CDR3 length is 14 residues. Germline values: CDR1 SGHTA, CDR2 FQGNSA. The CDR3 DNA reads TGTGCCAGCAGCTTAGGGACTAGCGCAAACATTCAGTACTTC. Its translation: CASSLGTSANIQYF. Full variable domain (remainder filled in from reference TRBV7-2 and TRBJ2-4): GAGVSQSPSNKVTEKGKDVELRCDPISGHTALYWYRQSLGQGLEFLIYFQGNSAPDKSGLPSDRFSAERTGGSVSTLTIQRTQQEDSAVYLCASSLGTSANIQYFGAGTRLSVL.

In its sample, this clonotype was seen a few times. J is TRBJ2-1 and V is TRBV2; D not resolved. Germline V lookup: CDR1 SNHLY, CDR2 FYNNEI. Trimming took off 6 bases at V and 5 bases at J, with 11 bases between the two ends. This CDR3 comprises 13 residues. The CDR3 bases are TGTGCCAGCAGCGACTTCCTAGACAATGAGCAGTTCTTC. It is translated as CASSDFLDNEQFF.

This sequence joins TRBV9 and TRBJ2-2, with 7 positions matching TRBD2. The CDR3 is 15 amino acids. After removal of 3 bases from V and 6 bases from J, the junction contained 8 bases not matched to a gene. Per germline, CDR1 SGDLS and CDR2 YYNGEE. CDR3 nucleotides: TGTGCCAGCAGCGCAAGACCCAGCGGGGCCGGGGAGCTGTTTTTT. Residues: CASSARPSGAGELFF.

The V and J genes are TRBV5-1 and TRBJ2-3; tentative D call: TRBD1 (6 bases). V shed 0 bases and J shed 2 bases, with 10 bases lying between them. Germline CDR1 and CDR2: SGHRS and YFSETQ. The CDR3 is made up of 15 amino acids. CDR3 sequence (DNA): TGCGCCAGCAGCTTGGGGACAGCCGCCACAGATACGCAGTATTTT. Its protein is CASSLGTAATDTQYF.

This clonotype occurred a few times. This chain connects TRBV9 to TRBJ2-7; D not certain. The CDR3 loop spans 17 amino acids. Trimming removed 0 bases at V and 3 bases at J, with 19 bases between. CDR1 and CDR2 (germline): SGDLS, YYNGEE. In nucleotides, the CDR3 is TGTGCCAGCAGCGTAGGAATCTCGGGTGATGGCGGCTACGAGCAGTACTTC. Its protein product is CASSVGISGDGGYEQYF.

V usage is TRBV10-2 and J usage is TRBJ2-7; D possibly corresponds to TRBD2 (6 bases). This CDR3 is 14 amino acids long. V lost 8 bases and J 7 bases, leaving 21 bases between the germline ends. CDR1 is WSHSY and CDR2 is SAAADI in the germline V gene. The CDR3 spells CASSKTSFPDEQYF. In DNA form, the CDR3 reads TGCGCCAGCTCCAAGACTAGTTTTCCGGATGAGCAGTACTTC.

The rearrangement uses TRBV5-5 and TRBJ2-7; D assignment may be TRBD1 or TRBD2 (5 bases each). Trimming left V 1 base short and J 2 bases short, with 10 bases between. CDR1 and CDR2 (germline): SGHKS, YYEKEE (reference sequence). CDR3 length: 14 residues. The CDR3 DNA reads as TGTGCCAGCAGCTTGTCTTGGGGGACCTACGAGCAGTACTTC. As protein: CASSLSWGTYEQYF.

There are many counts of this clonotype. This rearrangement joins TRBV4-1 to TRBJ2-3; TRBD2 aligns across 9 bases. Germline assignment: CDR1 MGHRA and CDR2 YSYEKL. CDR3 length: 17 amino acids. Losses at the gene ends were 0 bases for V and 2 bases for J; bases not matched to a gene: 6. CDR3 sequence (DNA): TGCGCCAGCAGCCAAGACTCGCTAGCGGGACCCACAGATACGCAGTATTTT. It codes for CASSQDSLAGPTDTQYF.

The chain combines TRBV7-2 with TRBJ1-1, with 7 bases identical to TRBD1. The germline V gene has CDR1 SGHTA and CDR2 FQGNSA. The trim removed 0 bases at V and 5 bases at J, leaving 9 bases unmatched. This CDR3 spans 16 amino acids. The DNA for the CDR3 is TGTGCCAGCAGCTTAGCAATGGGACAGACGAGGACTGAAGCTTTCTTT. Translating gives CASSLAMGQTRTEAFF.

The rearrangement joins TRBV24-1 to TRBJ2-2; D remains unclear. V was pared by 2 bases and J by 1 base, with 7 bases between. Germline CDR1 is KGHDR and CDR2 is SFDVKD. This CDR3 has 15 amino acids. In nucleotides, the CDR3 is TGTGCCACCAGTGATTGGGTAGGGAACACCGGGGAGCTGTTTTTT. Its translation is CATSDWVGNTGELFF.

V gene TRBV3-1 combines with J gene TRBJ2-7; 9 bases map to TRBD2. CDR3 size: 15 residues. After removal of 7 bases from V and 7 bases from J, the junction contained 14 bases not matched to a gene. The germline CDR1 and CDR2 sequences are LGHDT and YNNKEL (reference sequence). Written as DNA, the CDR3 is TGTGCCAGCACCCTTAGCGGGAGAGTACACAATGAGCAGTACTTC. It is translated as CASTLSGRVHNEQYF.

This clonotype was recorded at least ten times. The V call is TRBV28, the J call TRBJ2-7; tentatively, D is TRBD2 (5 bases). Germline-derived CDR1 and CDR2 are MDHEN and SYDVKM. Trimming took off 5 bases at V and 2 bases at J, with 13 bases between the two ends. CDR3 length equals 14 residues. The CDR3 DNA sequence: TGTGCCAGCAGTCCTTCTGGTAGCGCCTACGAGCAGTACTTC. Protein: CASSPSGSAYEQYF. Full variable domain (remainder filled in from reference TRBV28 and TRBJ2-7): DVKVTQSSRYLVKRTGEKVFLECVQDMDHENMFWYRQDPGLGLRLIYFSYDVKMKEKGDIPEGYSVSREKKERFSLILESASTNQTSMYLCASSPSGSAYEQYFGPGTRLTVT.

The chain has TRBV10-3 and TRBJ1-1; no clear D. Germline V gene lookup returns CDR1 ENHRY and CDR2 SYGVKD. CDR3 length: 15 amino acids. With 2 bases removed from V and 0 bases from J, the gap between germline ends came to 10 bases. The CDR3 loop is CAISERGNLNTEAFF. The CDR3 DNA follows: TGTGCCATCAGTGAGCGCGGGAATCTGAACACTGAAGCTTTCTTT.

The rearrangement uses TRBV18 and TRBJ1-2, with D unclear. V dropped 3 bases and J dropped 1 base, with 18 bases sitting between them. The CDR3 covers 17 residues. From germline, CDR1 is KGHSH and CDR2 LQKENI. As DNA, the CDR3 is TGTGCCAGCTCACCGTTGAGTTCGGACCAGATTAACTATGGCTACACCTTC. Translated: CASSPLSSDQINYGYTF.

This clonotype was seen a handful of times. V is TRBV4-1 and J is TRBJ2-3, with TRBD2 matching over 10 bases. V shed 0 bases, J shed 5 bases, and the junction held 14 bases outside the gene matches. CDR1 and CDR2 from the germline V gene are MGHRA and YSYEKL. The CDR3 is 19 residues long. The CDR3 DNA reads TGCGCCAGCAGCCAAGAAGTTTTTCTAGGAGCGGGAGGGTTAGATACGCAGTATTTT. As protein: CASSQEVFLGAGGLDTQYF.

The genes are TRBV20-1 and TRBJ2-3; no firm D call. The CDR3 is made up of 15 amino acids. V shed 1 base and J shed 2 bases, with 13 bases lying between them. The germline V gene encodes CDR1 DFQATT and CDR2 SNEGSKA (reference sequence). The CDR3 protein is CSARGIGVDTDTQYF. In DNA form, the CDR3 reads TGCAGTGCTAGAGGCATTGGCGTTGACACAGATACGCAGTATTTT.